These 17 T cell receptor beta chains came from one sample sequenced in a study of patients and donors after allogeneic stem cell transplantation. TCRdb analysed the RT-PCR reads with MiXCR anew, one entry per CDR3 protein. The sample yields about a million distinct CDR3 sequences, approximately 18% seen once. Material for sequencing was blood, either unsorted or a sorted T cell fraction (not recorded which). The receptors stem from a human donor who was either an allogeneic HSCT recipient or a stem cell or donor lymphocyte infusion donor (not recorded which). It is not recorded whose cells these are; they may come from a transplant donor.

CDR3 amino acids: CASSWGSGSSGNEQFF. CDR3 in DNA: TGTGCCAGCAGTTGGGGCAGCGGGAGTAGTGGGAATGAGCAGTTCTTC. V gene TRBV6-5 combines with J gene TRBJ2-1; 8 bases agree with TRBD2. Germline V lookup: CDR1 MNHEY, CDR2 SVGAGI. With V trimmed by 4 bases and J by 7 bases, 12 bases remained unmatched. The CDR3 consists of 16 residues.

This clonotype came up a few times. The rearrangement uses TRBV5-1 and TRBJ2-7, with unresolved D. Per the germline V gene, CDR1 is SGHRS and CDR2 is YFSETQ. Trimming pared 0 bases from V and 1 base from J, leaving 14 bases between. The CDR3 totals 16 residues. The CDR3 protein is CASSLVGLPSSYEQYF. The CDR3 DNA sequence: TGCGCCAGCAGCTTGGTGGGTCTTCCCTCTTCCTACGAGCAGTACTTC.

The rearrangement joins TRBV29-1 to TRBJ2-3; a weak D match, TRBD1 (6 bases). Germline CDR1 and CDR2: SQVTM and ANQGSEA. The CDR3 length is 16 residues. V shed 6 bases and J shed 0 bases, with 19 bases lying between them. The CDR3 region is CSVTTGSRPSTDTQYF. In nucleotides, the CDR3 is TGCAGCGTCACAACAGGGTCCCGGCCTAGCACAGATACGCAGTATTTT.

This clonotype has a count of ten or more. V gene TRBV7-2 combines with J gene TRBJ2-7; 7 bases are a match to TRBD1. CDR3 length: 15 residues. The V and J ends lost 2 bases and 1 base, in that order; junction bases with no gene match: 5. CDR1 is SGHTA and CDR2 is FQGNSA in the germline V gene. CDR3 amino acids: CASSLTGTVSYEQYF. Written as DNA, the CDR3 is TGTGCCAGCAGCTTAACCGGGACAGTATCCTACGAGCAGTACTTC.

V usage is TRBV9 and J usage is TRBJ1-3, with D uncertain. The germline V gene has CDR1 SGDLS and CDR2 YYNGEE. The CDR3 extends over 16 amino acids. Between the trimmed V and J ends, which lost 3 bases and 0 bases, there was a span of 13 bases. This CDR3 is CASSGALGVSGNTIYF. The CDR3 DNA follows: TGTGCCAGCAGCGGGGCCCTCGGGGTCTCTGGAAACACCATATATTTT.

This clonotype was seen a handful of times. The J gene is TRBJ2-1, the V gene TRBV29-1; D not certain. CDR3 length: 13 residues. V lost 3 bases, J lost 3 bases, and 9 bases lay in between. Germline CDR1 is SQVTM and CDR2 is ANQGSEA. The chain's CDR3 is CSVDRKNYNEQFF. The CDR3 nucleotides are TGCAGCGTTGACAGGAAAAACTACAATGAGCAGTTCTTC.

A few counts support this clonotype. The V and J genes are TRBV6-5 and TRBJ1-5, with D hard to call. Trimming removed 0 bases at V and 9 bases at J, with 9 bases between. The CDR3 spans 13 residues. The germline V gene encodes CDR1 MNHEY and CDR2 SVGAGI. The CDR3 DNA reads as TGTGCCAGCAGTTACTCATCCAATGGGCCCCAGCATTTT. Residues: CASSYSSNGPQHF.

The sample holds one count of this clonotype. The chain employs TRBV5-1 and TRBJ2-3; D perhaps matches TRBD2 (7 bases). CDR3 length: 15 amino acids. With 2 bases removed from V and 4 bases from J, the gap between germline ends came to 14 bases. In germline, CDR1 is SGHRS, CDR2 YFSETQ. CDR3 nucleotide sequence: TGCGCCAGCAGCTTAGGGGGGGGAGGCCCAGATACGCAGTATTTT. Amino acids: CASSLGGGGPDTQYF.

The chain joins TRBV5-1 to TRBJ2-3, with D maybe TRBD2 (6 bases). CDR1 is SGHRS and CDR2 is YFSETQ in the germline V gene. Between the trimmed V and J ends, which lost 2 bases and 0 bases, there was a span of 10 bases. The CDR3 covers 15 residues. CDR3 protein: CASSLAGFSTDTQYF. CDR3 DNA sequence: TGCGCCAGCAGCTTAGCGGGTTTTAGCACAGATACGCAGTATTTT.

This sequence joins TRBV24-1 and TRBJ2-7; 7 positions agree with TRBD1. Germline CDR1 reads KGHDR; CDR2 reads SFDVKD. V shed 4 bases and J 4 bases; nucleotides not matched to a gene: 3. The CDR3 length is 13 residues. The CDR3: CATSEGGLYEQYF. CDR3 bases: TGTGCCACCAGTGAAGGGGGCCTATACGAGCAGTACTTC.

V usage is TRBV7-9 and J usage is TRBJ1-6, with D perhaps matching TRBD1 (5 bases). The germline V gene encodes CDR1 SEHNR and CDR2 FQNEAQ (reference sequence). The V end was cut by 4 bases, the J end by 8 bases, with 15 bases between. CDR3 length equals 15 residues. The CDR3 loop reads CASSSFGTSYSPLHF. Written as DNA, the CDR3 is TGTGCCAGCAGCTCCTTTGGGACCTCGTATTCACCCCTCCACTTT.

The J gene is TRBJ2-1, the V gene TRBV15; 7 bases align to TRBD2. V dropped 4 bases and J dropped 2; count of bases not matched to a gene: 11. CDR1 LNHNV and CDR2 YYDKDF come from the germline V gene (reference sequence). This CDR3 spans 17 amino acids. The CDR3 DNA sequence: TGTGCCACCAGCATCCCCCCGGGACTAAGTGCCTACAATGAGCAGTTCTTC. This gives the protein CATSIPPGLSAYNEQFF.

The sample holds many counts of this clonotype. J is TRBJ1-2 and V is TRBV29-1; D is uncertain. The CDR3 has 11 amino acids. V lost 3 bases and J 8 bases, leaving 10 bases between the germline ends. The germline V gene has CDR1 SQVTM and CDR2 ANQGSEA. The CDR3: CSVEWPEGYTF. In DNA, the CDR3 is TGCAGCGTTGAGTGGCCGGAGGGCTACACCTTC.

The genes are TRBV11-2 and TRBJ2-5, with 14 bases that match TRBD2. Germline lookup yields CDR1 SGHAT and CDR2 FQNNGV. V gave up 5 bases and J gave up 3 bases; unmatched junction bases: 5. There are 16 residues in the CDR3. In DNA, the CDR3 is TGTGCCAGCAGCGAGGGGACTAGCGGGGGAAAAGAGACCCAGTACTTC. Amino acids: CASSEGTSGGKETQYF.

This rearrangement joins TRBV7-6 to TRBJ1-1; D may be TRBD1 (6 bases). Trimming took 5 bases from V and 5 from J, leaving 21 bases between them. Germline assignment: CDR1 SGHVS and CDR2 FNYEAQ. CDR3 size: 16 residues. CDR3 sequence: CASSPRGGGRTTEAFF. The CDR3 DNA is TGTGCCAGCAGCCCTCGAGGGGGGGGAAGGACGACTGAAGCTTTCTTT.

In its sample, this clonotype was seen a few times. This sequence joins TRBV15 and TRBJ1-1; 8 bases align to TRBD1. Trimming removed 5 bases from V and 5 bases from J; junction bases left unmatched: 7. Germline CDR1 reads LNHNV; CDR2 reads YYDKDF (reference sequence). The CDR3 runs 14 residues. CDR3 amino acids: CATSRGTGFTEAFF. CDR3 in DNA: TGTGCCACCAGCCGAGGGACAGGTTTTACTGAAGCTTTCTTT. The full variable domain, its missing parts supplied by reference TRBV15 and TRBJ1-1, is DAMVIQNPRYQVTQFGKPVTLSCSQTLNHNVMYWYQQKSSQAPKLLFHYYDKDFNNEADTPDNFQSRRPNTSFCFLDIRSPGLGDTAMYLCATSRGTGFTEAFFGQGTRLTVV.

This clonotype was observed a handful of times. Written as DNA, the CDR3 is TGCAGTGCGTCCTTGAGGGGTTTGTCAGGGGCAGGGCAGCCCCAGCATTTT. Its protein is CSASLRGLSGAGQPQHF. V gene TRBV20-1 combines with J gene TRBJ1-5, with D possibly TRBD1 on 6 matching bases. Looked up from germline, CDR1 is DFQATT and CDR2 is SNEGSKA (reference sequence). The CDR3 extends over 17 amino acids. Trimming shortened V by 6 bases and J by 7 bases, and 28 bases separated the two germline ends.